This note documents a single T cell receptor beta chain sequence. The target of this receptor is not known. There are no base qualities to consult, and no much larger clone falls within one base. The data stem from a study of OX40 agonist ivuxolimab in advanced cancers. About the full investigation: Ivuxolimab, which targeted the costimulatory receptor OX40 (CD134), was an agonistic, fully human IgG2 monoclonal antibody. Intravenous ivuxolimab was administered to patients every 2 weeks at six dose levels: 0.01, 0.1, 0.3, 1.5, 3 and 10 mg/kg. Of the approximately 54 dose-escalation patients, hepatocellular carcinoma was present in around 20, melanoma in roughly 15, renal cell carcinoma in 9 and head and neck cancer in 9. The dose-escalation cohort was about 83% male with a mean age of about 58 years, ranging from 23 to 79. Prior anti-PD-1, anti-PD-L1 or anti-CTLA-4 therapy was permitted, and approximately 40% of dose-escalation patients had received checkpoint inhibitors. Partial responses occurred in three dose-escalation patients: two with cutaneous melanoma and one with hepatocellular carcinoma. Peripheral TCRbeta sequencing aimed to test whether ivuxolimab altered TCR sequence diversity and caused clonal T-cell expansion. The paper covers the monotherapy dose-escalation part of the phase I ivuxolimab trial, which included N ≈ 52 patients.

The CDR3 spans 11 residues, from the cysteine through the phenylalanine. Here the CDR3 DNA is all that survives: 33 bases in frame from base 1. The junction shows trimming of 5 bases on V and 7 bases on J, plus 10 bases between the germline ends. The germline V gene (reference sequence) specifies SGHKS as CDR1 and YYEKEE as CDR2. To sequence the TCRbeta CDR3 region, genomic DNA was isolated from the sorted cells. TCRbeta CDR3 regions were sequenced using the immunoSEQ Assay. Not all clones reach the TCRdb copy of this immuneACCESS table, which keeps in-frame sequences only. Checked studies attribute under half of the gap to unresolved V genes and leave the rest unexplained. A total of 50,000 or so clones appear in this sample, roughly nine tenths of them only once. Roughly 6.7% of the sample is held by the ten biggest clonotypes. Patients with a history of autoimmune disease or receiving systemic immunosuppression were excluded from the trial. In every dose cohort, peripheral blood was drawn for TCR sequencing at baseline, cycle 4 day 1, and cycle 7 day 1. Samples came from an open-label, multicenter, first-in-human phase I dose-escalation trial of ivuxolimab. Adults with locally advanced or metastatic head and neck squamous cell, hepatocellular, melanoma or renal cell carcinoma were enrolled in the trial. Before TCR sequencing, CD4+ T cells and CD8+ T cells were sorted from peripheral blood as separate populations.

The full study reports these points: Low levels of normalized T-cell clonal expansion were also seen in some nonresponding patients. Which antigens the clonally expanded peripheral T cells were specific for was not determined. In the 0.1-3.0 mg/kg groups, partial responders were among the patients with the lowest normalized peripheral clonal expansion, particularly in CD8+ T cells. At doses of 0.1 to 3.0 mg/kg, clonal expansion of both CD4+ and CD8+ T cells in blood was seen between baseline and week 6. On average, CD8+ T cells showed more expanded clones than CD4+ T cells after ivuxolimab.

The sample in question was CD4+ or CD8+ T cells sorted from blood, obtained in a trial of the OX40 agonist ivuxolimab. The chain is made from TRBV5-5 and TRBJ2-7; the D segment cannot be called with confidence. The clonotype was recovered from an adult with an advanced solid tumor such as melanoma, head and neck, liver or kidney cancer. The bases read TGTGCCAGCAGTTATTGGTCGGAGCAGTACTTC. Translated, this is CASSYWSEQYF.